This TCR beta chain was captured by sequencing in a study of shared clonotypes between healthy human individuals. Points from the study as a whole: Depth was large, yet rarefaction showed that sorted-subset sequencing was incomplete.

V lost 5 bases and J lost 8; bases outside the gene matches: 14. CDR1 SGHVT and CDR2 SQSDAQ come from the germline V gene. The CDR3 sequence is 16 residues long. A remark on this clone: The target antigen is unknown.

Assay: immunoSEQ multiplex PCR; the TCRdb copy retains only in-frame clones and omits some. The table has over a million clones, roughly 96% seen once. This receptor was taken from a man under 40 in good health. V and J are TRBV7-4 and TRBJ1-5; 8 nucleotides agree with TRBD1. The sample was naive CD4+ T cells sorted from blood. Subset here: CD45RA+ positively selected. DNA of the CDR3: TGTGCCAGCAGCGGGCCAGGGGGCAAGAGGAGGGAGCCCCAGCATTTT. Its protein product is CASSGPGGKRREPQHF.